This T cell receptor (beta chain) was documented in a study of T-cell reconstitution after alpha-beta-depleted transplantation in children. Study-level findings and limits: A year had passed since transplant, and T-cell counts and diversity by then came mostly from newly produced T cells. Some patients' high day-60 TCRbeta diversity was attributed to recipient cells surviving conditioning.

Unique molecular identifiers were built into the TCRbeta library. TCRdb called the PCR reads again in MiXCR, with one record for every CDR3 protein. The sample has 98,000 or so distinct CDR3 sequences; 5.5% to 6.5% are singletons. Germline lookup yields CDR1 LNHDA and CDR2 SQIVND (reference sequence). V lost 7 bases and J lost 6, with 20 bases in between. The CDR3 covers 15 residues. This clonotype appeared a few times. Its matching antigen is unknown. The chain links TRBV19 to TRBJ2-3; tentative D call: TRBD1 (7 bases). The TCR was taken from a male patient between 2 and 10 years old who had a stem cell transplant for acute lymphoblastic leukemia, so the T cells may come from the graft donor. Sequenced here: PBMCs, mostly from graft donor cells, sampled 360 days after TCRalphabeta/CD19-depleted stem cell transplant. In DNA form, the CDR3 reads TGTGCCAGTATGGGGGGTAGGGGGCAGGTTGATACGCAGTATTTT. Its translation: CASMGGRGQVDTQYF.